This TCR beta chain was profiled in a study of regulatory T cells in long-lasting Graves disease. Time point noted: persistent/refractory GD, antithyroid drugs over 5 years with positive TRAb. RNA isolated from PBMCs was used to make the TCR library. The CDR3 runs to 17 residues. From germline, CDR1 is SGHKS and CDR2 YYEKEE (reference sequence). V lost 0 bases, J lost 4 bases, and 19 bases lay in between. For TCR beta, libraries came from iRepertoire HTBI primers and Arm-PCR of CDR3 regions. Original processing methods: In the combined samples, some 59 TRBV and 14 to 15 TRBJ segments were identified. TCRdb reprocessed the multiplex PCR reads with MiXCR, giving one entry per CDR3 protein. The V and J calls come from TCRdb's annotation, not from the publication. Here the sample spans about 460,000 distinct CDR3 sequences, 20% to 25% being singletons.

The sample consisted of peripheral blood mononuclear cells (PBMCs), taken when the disease was refractory, from a patient treated with antithyroid drugs. This receptor was obtained from a female donor with Graves disease. The chain recombines TRBV5-5 with TRBJ1-2; D unresolved. CDR3 region: CASSLAPGLSPFYGYTF. As DNA, the CDR3 is TGTGCCAGCAGCTTGGCCCCAGGACTCTCACCTTTCTATGGCTACACCTTC.